This T cell receptor (beta chain) is from a study of blood T cells in healthy people across ages. Germline trimming cut 6 bases from V and 3 bases from J; bases unmatched to any gene: 7. Germline values: CDR1 DFQATT, CDR2 SNEGSKA (reference sequence). This CDR3 is 14 amino acids long. The second PCR ran roughly 6 to 11 cycles with a sample-barcoded 5' primer and J-beta primers. TCRdb processed the 5' RACE reads anew with MiXCR; each CDR3 protein has one entry. The sample has about 1.5 million distinct CDR3 sequences, about 40% seen once; the top ten hold roughly 8.2%. The chain recombines TRBV20-1 with TRBJ2-7; the match to TRBD1 covers 11 bases. The source of this sequence is a woman between 18 and 30 years old in good health. The material sequenced was blood. CDR3 region: CSANPGTGGYEQYF. For the CDR3, the DNA is TGCAGTGCAAATCCCGGGACAGGGGGCTACGAGCAGTACTTC.